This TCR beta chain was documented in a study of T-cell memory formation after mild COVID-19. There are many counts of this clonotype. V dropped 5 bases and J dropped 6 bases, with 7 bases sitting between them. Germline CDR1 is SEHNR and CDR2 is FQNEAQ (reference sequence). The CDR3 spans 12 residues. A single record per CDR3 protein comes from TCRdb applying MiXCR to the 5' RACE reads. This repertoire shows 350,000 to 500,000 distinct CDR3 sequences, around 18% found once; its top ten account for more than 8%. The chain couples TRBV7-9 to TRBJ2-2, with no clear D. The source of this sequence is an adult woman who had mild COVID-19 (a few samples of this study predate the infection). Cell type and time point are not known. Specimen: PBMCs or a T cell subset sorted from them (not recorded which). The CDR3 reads CASSPPAGELFF. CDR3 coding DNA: TGTGCCAGCAGCCCCCCCGCCGGGGAGCTGTTTTTT.